The 18 T cell receptor beta chains listed next were all sequenced from one sample in a study of T cells expressing NK-cell markers. Each CDR3 protein gets one entry in TCRdb, which reprocessed the 5' RACE reads and gives no DNA. Its clone listing holds about 300,000 distinct CDR3 sequences. What was sequenced was blood T cells: a sorted CD56 or NKG2C T cell subset, CD4+ or CD8+ T cells, or bulk PBMC T cells (not recorded which). These receptors came from a woman between 18 and 75 years old in good health.

The chain has TRBV27 and TRBJ1-1; with no DNA, the TCRdb D assignment of TRBD1 cannot be verified. Germline V gives CDR1 MNHEY, CDR2 SMNVEV (reference sequence). The CDR3 length is 15 residues. This CDR3 is CASSPEQGPNTEAFF.

The CDR3 here is CASSPELGHNEQFF. This chain connects TRBV6-1 to TRBJ2-1; the TRBD1 assignment by TCRdb is unverifiable without DNA. The CDR3 has 14 amino acids. CDR1 is MNHNS, CDR2 SASEGT, per germline.

The chain combines TRBV15 with TRBJ2-2; there is no DNA to check the TCRdb D call of TRBD2. The CDR3 is 17 amino acids. Germline CDR1 LNHNV, CDR2 YYDKDF (reference sequence). CDR3 protein: CATSREEAGGNTGELFF.

The genes are TRBV11-2 and TRBJ2-1; TCRdb's D gene call, TRBD1, goes unchecked for lack of DNA. CDR1 and CDR2 (germline): SGHAT, FQNNGV. This CDR3 region has 16 residues. Here the CDR3 reads CASSQKGDISYNEQFF.

The genes are TRBV5-1 and TRBJ2-3; as DNA is missing, the TRBD1 call by TCRdb cannot be tested. The CDR3 contains 15 residues. Per germline, CDR1 SGHRS and CDR2 YFSETQ. CDR3 sequence: CASSQGQGATDTQYF.

The V and J genes are TRBV5-5 and TRBJ1-1. Germline assignment: CDR1 SGHKS and CDR2 YYEKEE (reference sequence). This CDR3 is built from 12 residues. CDR3 residues: CASSLDRIWAFF.

CDR3: CASSQTQRRGDTQYF. This chain joins TRBV12-3 or TRBV12-4 and TRBJ2-3; TCRdb returns TRBD2, unconfirmable since there is no DNA. The CDR3 has 15 amino acids.

The rearrangement uses TRBV20-1 and TRBJ1-6; the TCRdb D gene call, TRBD1, has no DNA to confirm it. The CDR3 is 13 amino acids. Germline CDR1 reads DFQATT; CDR2 reads SNEGSKA (reference sequence). The CDR3 sequence is CSAQGPENSPLHF.

This rearrangement joins TRBV28 to TRBJ2-5; the D gene TCRdb calls, TRBD1, cannot be checked with no DNA. The CDR3 covers 14 residues. Germline V CDR1 and CDR2: MDHEN, SYDVKM. The CDR3 loop reads CASRLGGAQETQYF.

The rearrangement uses TRBV25-1 and TRBJ2-1; TCRdb proposes TRBD2, but this gene call is untestable without DNA. The germline V gene has CDR1 MGHDK and CDR2 SYGVNS. The CDR3 extends over 15 amino acids. The CDR3 is CASGPLTSPPHEQFF.

The chain recombines TRBV7-7 with TRBJ2-7; the D gene TCRdb calls, TRBD1, cannot be checked with no DNA. The CDR3 totals 15 residues. The germline CDR1 and CDR2 sequences are SSHAT and FNYEAQ (reference sequence). CDR3 protein: CASSLGGTGAEEQYF. Based on the CDR3 plus reference TRBV7-7 and TRBJ2-7, the full variable domain is GAGVSQSPRYKVTKRGQDVTLRCDPISSHATLYWYQQALGQGPEFLTYFNYEAQPDKSGLPSDRFSAERPEGSISTLTIQRTEQRDSAMYRCASSLGGTGAEEQYFGPGTRLTVT.

The rearrangement joins TRBV18 to TRBJ2-7; the D call of TRBD2 rests on TCRdb alone, since no DNA is present to check it. The CDR3 has 13 residues. Germline V lookup: CDR1 KGHSH, CDR2 LQKENI. CDR3 region: CASSPRALNEQYF.

The CDR3 sequence is CASSPRRDYEQYF. This chain links TRBV12-3 or TRBV12-4 with TRBJ2-7; TCRdb returns TRBD2, unconfirmable since there is no DNA. This CDR3 is built from 13 residues.

The chain is built from TRBV5-8 and TRBJ1-4; TCRdb's D call of TRBD1 is untestable without DNA. The CDR3 has 14 residues. Germline CDR1 reads SGHTS; CDR2 reads YDEGEE. The CDR3 loop reads CASSLTGGIGKLFF.

The V gene is TRBV25-1, the J gene TRBJ1-3; absent DNA, TCRdb's TRBD1 call cannot be checked. From germline, CDR1 is MGHDK and CDR2 SYGVNS. CDR3 size: 17 residues. CDR3: CASSASRSTGTGNTIYF. The full variable domain, its missing parts supplied by reference TRBV25-1 and TRBJ1-3, is EADIYQTPRYLVIGTGKKITLECSQTMGHDKMYWYQQDPGMELHLIHYSYGVNSTEKGDLSSESTVSRIRTEHFPLTLESARPSHTSQYLCASSASRSTGTGNTIYFGEGSWLTVV.

The chain employs TRBV7-9 and TRBJ2-7; TCRdb proposes TRBD1, but this gene call is untestable without DNA. Germline CDR1 is SEHNR and CDR2 is FQNEAQ (reference sequence). CDR3 length: 12 amino acids. The CDR3 reads CASSPRGDSQYF.

The V call is TRBV3-1, the J call TRBJ2-1; TCRdb's D gene call, TRBD2, goes unchecked for lack of DNA. The CDR3 contains 17 residues. CDR1 and CDR2 from the germline V gene are LGHDT and YNNKEL (reference sequence). The CDR3 sequence: CASSQLSGTSGGNEQFF.

V is TRBV19 and J is TRBJ1-2; TCRdb outputs TRBD1, but without DNA this stays unchecked. CDR1 is LNHDA and CDR2 is SQIVND in the germline V gene (reference sequence). CDR3 length equals 15 residues. The chain's CDR3 is CASSMSVTGVSGYTF.